Included here is one T cell receptor (beta chain) sequence, with context. Its antigen remains unidentified. Per-base qualities were not stored, and no clone one base away is much larger. The label giving this sample's time point can be read as: pre-sensitization, week 0. Taken with the paper, the label for treatment or condition translates to: therapeutic diphenylcyclopropenone sensitization with weekly scalp DPC. Blood at each patch-test visit was drawn before the patch test was applied. Eligible patients were aged 18 to 70, diagnosed with alopecia, deemed suitable for DPC therapy, and excluded if pregnant. Unfractionated whole blood was collected in Tempus Blood RNA tubes, and total RNA was extracted from that blood. The sample belongs to a study of human T cells and chemical hapten exposure (dated by TCRdb to the early 2020s). Broadly, across the study: For sensitization, 2% DPC in acetone was applied to a 2 cm by 2 cm area of upper inner arm skin. Patch testing was done on the upper back using Finn chambers containing 0.01% DPC, and results were scored after 6 days according to International Contact Dermatitis Research Group standards. The mostly female patient cohort included alopecia areata with under or over 50% scalp involvement, alopecia totalis and alopecia universalis. Throughout the study period of about 25 weeks, patients also received therapeutic DPC doses to the scalp every week. The libraries were sequenced as a pool, and the TCR yield per sample differed mostly because of small variations in library volumes within the pool. This study followed changes in the peripheral blood TCR repertoire in vivo during primary and secondary sensitization of alopecia patients to the hapten diphenylcyclopropenone (DPC). Blood for TCR sequencing was provided by twenty-nine alopecia patients at one to four time points (pre-sensitization, 2, 6 and 24 weeks). Blood samples were taken from patients before sensitization (week 0) and at 2, 6 and about 24 weeks after DPC sensitization.

The library was prepared using RACE. The run used a NextSeq 500. During library preparation, unique molecular identifiers were attached to individual cDNA molecules so that TCRs could be counted in a quantitative, reproducible way. Each blood RNA sample was used to sequence both TCR alpha and TCR beta chains. Per the original workflow: Samples had a median of roughly 98,000 TCRs, with a range from 23,224 to 690,600. V, J and CDR3 annotation of the TCR reads was carried out using the Decombinator software suite. Every sample was subsampled to the same number of TCRs (28,000) for the PS versus PT1 abundance plots. TCRs were defined as expanded if absent before sensitization and observed at least eight times at the 2-week time point. TCRdb redid the processing of the public reads, applying fastp at Q25 and MiXCR, and retained in-frame beta chains. When rows share a CDR3 protein, they turn into one entry using the most common DNA and genes. TCRdb's processing, not the authors' own work, is the source of the V and J calls. This sample is represented by around 300,000 distinct CDR3 sequences; approximately 8% of them were singletons. 1.2% of the sample goes to the ten largest clones.

Overall study outcomes, separate from this receptor: DPC sensitization did not change the number of TCRs with a frequency above 1 in 1000, and there was no evidence of changes in global repertoire structure. Patch test score was positively correlated with the number of PT1 expanded TCRs, with significance at thresholds 8, 16 and 32 but not at 4. After repeated subsampling, changes were observed in the strength of the expansion versus patch-test correlation and in the threshold at which the correlation became significant. Expanded TCRs formed significantly more large CDR3 similarity clusters than pre-sensitization or healthy control sets, consistent with antigen-driven responses. All patients had alopecia, a presumed autoimmune disease, so their immune response might differ from that of healthy individuals.

The CDR1 and CDR2 encoded by the germline V gene are KGHSH and LQKENI. Germline trimming: 3 bases from V, 2 bases from J; junction bases outside gene matches: 4. Including cysteine and phenylalanine, the CDR3 has 16 amino acids. Of the read, only the CDR3 DNA is kept; its 48 bases are in frame from base 1. This clonotype was sampled from a man younger than 30 with alopecia areata. Some clones in this sample may be carry-over from other donors' samples. The sequence is built from TRBV18 and TRBJ1-2; the central 12 bases match TRBD1. Here the sequenced sample was whole blood, taken in connection with sensitization to the hapten diphenylcyclopropenone (DPC). The CDR3 protein is CASSPGTGGLNYGYTF. The sequence in DNA is TGTGCCAGCTCACCCGGGACAGGGGGCCTGAACTATGGCTACACCTTC.